This T cell receptor beta chain was documented in a study of T cells after somatic rescue of genetic block (dated by TCRdb to about 2020). Background for the entire study: The study assessed how robust, over the long term, a T-cell system was when the system had developed through somatic rescue of a genetic block in T-cell development.

In this sample, this clone turned up once. No cognate antigen has been identified for it. Per-nucleotide qualities are absent, and no much larger clonotype sits a single base away. Preparation of the library involved the immunoSEQ multiplex PCR assay. The table comes from immuneACCESS by way of TCRdb, which keeps in-frame sequences with V and J called. Part of the clones is missing from these tables; in studies checked, under half for an unresolved V gene and the rest for unknown reasons. The sample table lists around 70,000 clones, 85% to 95% of them with a count of one. The ten largest account for 2.9% of the sample. As encoded in the germline V gene, CDR1 is SQVTM while CDR2 is ANQGSEA. V drops 6 bases and J drops 2 bases, leaving 16 bases in between. The CDR3 has 14 amino acids, counting the end cysteine and phenylalanine. Only the CDR3 DNA stays, 42 bases, in frame from base 1.

In this chain, TRBV29-1 is recombined with TRBJ1-2; the D gene lacks a confident call. Sequencing was performed on peripheral blood mononuclear cells (PBMCs). This receptor was taken from a man between 35 and 55 years old. The DNA sequence reads TGCAGCGTCCTAAAGCTGGGTGAAAACTATGGCTACACCTTC. The encoded protein is CSVLKLGENYGYTF.